These 3 T cell receptor beta chains were sequenced from one sample in a study of cytomegalovirus exposure and HLA in healthy donors. Primers included in the PCR were 60 Vbeta and 13 Jbeta primers. Sequenced by immunoSEQ multiplex PCR; TCRdb stores in-frame clones only, minus some. The sample consists of around 200,000 clones, 75% to 90% of them appearing once. Sequenced input: PBMCs. The receptors originated from a middle-aged man in good health and CMV-seropositive.

Written as DNA, the CDR3 is TGTGCCAGCAGCTTAATCTCCCAGAAAAGCGAGCAGTACTTC. Protein: CASSLISQKSEQYF. The gene calls are TRBV7-9 and TRBJ2-7; D ambiguous. V was clipped by 2 bases and J by 6 bases, with 14 bases between them. The V gene's germline CDR1 is SEHNR and CDR2 FQNEAQ (reference sequence). The CDR3 extends over 14 amino acids.

The chain recombines TRBV27 with TRBJ1-3; D possibly corresponds to TRBD1 (5 bases). Germline values: CDR1 MNHEY, CDR2 SMNVEV (reference sequence). The CDR3 covers 19 residues. V lost 5 bases to trimming and J lost 0 bases, with 23 bases between them. CDR3 residues: CASSISTPIPTVSGNTIYF. The CDR3 region has the DNA TGTGCCAGCAGTATCTCCACCCCGATCCCGACAGTCTCTGGAAACACCATATATTTT.

This sequence joins TRBV30 and TRBJ2-7, with TRBD1 matching over 7 bases. Germline loops: CDR1 GTSNPN, CDR2 SVGIG (reference sequence). This CDR3 has 11 amino acids. CDR3 bases: TGTGCGGGACAGTTTTCCTACGAGCAGTACTTC. The encoded protein is CAGQFSYEQYF. Combining the CDR3 with reference TRBV30 and TRBJ2-7 gives the whole variable domain SQTIHQWPATLVQPVGSPLSLECTVEGTSNPNLYWYRQAAGRGLQLLFYSVGIGQISSEVPQNLSASRPQDRQFILSSKKLLLSDSGFYLCAGQFSYEQYFGPGTRLTVT.